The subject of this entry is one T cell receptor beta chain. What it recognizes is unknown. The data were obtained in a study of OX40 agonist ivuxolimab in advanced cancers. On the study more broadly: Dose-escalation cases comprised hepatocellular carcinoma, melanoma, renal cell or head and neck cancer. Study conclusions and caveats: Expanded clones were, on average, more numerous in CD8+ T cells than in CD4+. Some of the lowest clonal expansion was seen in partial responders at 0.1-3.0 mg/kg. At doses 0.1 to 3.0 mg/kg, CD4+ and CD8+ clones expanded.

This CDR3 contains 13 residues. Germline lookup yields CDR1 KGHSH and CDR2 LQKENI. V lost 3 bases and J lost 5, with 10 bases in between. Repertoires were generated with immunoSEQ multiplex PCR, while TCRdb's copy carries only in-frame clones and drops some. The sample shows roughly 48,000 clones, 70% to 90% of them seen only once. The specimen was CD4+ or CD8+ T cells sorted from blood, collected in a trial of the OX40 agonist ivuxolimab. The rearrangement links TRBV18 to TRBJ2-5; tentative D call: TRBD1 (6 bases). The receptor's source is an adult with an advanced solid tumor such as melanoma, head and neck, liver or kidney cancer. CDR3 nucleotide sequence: TGTGCCAGCTCACCGCGGACAGCGGAGACCCAGTACTTC. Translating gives CASSPRTAETQYF.